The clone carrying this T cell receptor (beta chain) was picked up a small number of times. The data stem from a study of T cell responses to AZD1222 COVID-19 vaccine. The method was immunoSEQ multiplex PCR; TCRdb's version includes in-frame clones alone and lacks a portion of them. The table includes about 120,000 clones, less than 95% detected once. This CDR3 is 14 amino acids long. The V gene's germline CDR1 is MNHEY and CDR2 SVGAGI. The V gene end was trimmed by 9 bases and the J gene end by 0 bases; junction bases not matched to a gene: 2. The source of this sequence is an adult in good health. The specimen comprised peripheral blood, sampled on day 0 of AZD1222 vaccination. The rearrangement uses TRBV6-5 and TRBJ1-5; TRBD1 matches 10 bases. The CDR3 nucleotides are TGTGCCAGTAGACAGGGGGCTAGCAATCAGCCCCAGCATTTT. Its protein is CASRQGASNQPQHF.